This is a list of T cell receptor beta chains from one sample in a study of blood T cell repertoires in COVID-19. Libraries were prepared by immunoSEQ multiplex PCR; TCRdb keeps only in-frame clonotypes and omits some of them. There are 180,000 or so clones in the sample; almost 85% occur only once, and 6.5% to 7% lies in the top ten. The material sequenced was peripheral blood. These receptors originate from a human donor with acute or convalescent COVID-19. The donor label of this sample is uncertain. CDR3s include the opening cysteine and the closing phenylalanine or tryptophan. Fields, in order: D gene, V gene, clone size, J gene, CDR3 DNA, CDR3 protein. A D gene is named only where the DNA matches it firmly. For some rows the clone size is stated as once, few or many, or as a class when expanded; others skip it.

-	TRBV30	once	TRBJ2-1	TGTGCCTGGAGTCTGGGGAGTTCGACCTACAATGAGCAGTTCTTC	CAWSLGSSTYNEQFF
-	TRBV2	-	TRBJ2-7	TGTGCCAGCACCCCCGTCCGGGTCTCACCCTACGAGCAGTACTTC	CASTPVRVSPYEQYF
-	TRBV5-4	-	TRBJ2-5	TGTGCCAGCAGCAGACCCGGGGTTCAAGAGACCCAGTACTTC	CASSRPGVQETQYF
-	TRBV24-1	-	TRBJ1-1	TGTGCCACCAGAGAGGGAGGGGGGATGTCCACTGAAGCTTTCTTT	CATREGGGMSTEAFF
-	TRBV6-5	-	TRBJ2-7	TGTGCCAGCACCAAACTTACAGGGAGCGGCTCCGAGCAGTACTTC	CASTKLTGSGSEQYF
TRBD1	TRBV7-8	-	TRBJ1-5	TGTGCCAGCAGCCAACTCGGGACAGGGACGGGACAGCCCCAGCATTTT	CASSQLGTGTGQPQHF
TRBD2	TRBV6-5	-	TRBJ2-7	TGTGCCAGCAGAACGCCGGGACTAGCGGGAGTCGAGCAGTACTTC	CASRTPGLAGVEQYF
TRBD2	TRBV5-1	-	TRBJ2-5	TGCGCCAGCAGCTTGGAAGGCGGGAGAAGGGAGACCCAGTACTTC	CASSLEGGRRETQYF
TRBD1	TRBV5-4	-	TRBJ2-3	TGTGCCAGCAGCCGAAAATCGACAGGGTTAACAGATACGCAGTATTTT	CASSRKSTGLTDTQYF
TRBD1	TRBV7-8	-	TRBJ1-2	TGTGCCAGCAGCTTGGACAGGGGTAACGGCTACACCTTC	CASSLDRGNGYTF
TRBD2	TRBV27	-	TRBJ2-7	TGTGCCAGCAGTCGGATTAGCGGGACCCCATTACGTGGAGAGCAGTACTTC	CASSRISGTPLRGEQYF
TRBD2	TRBV30	once	TRBJ2-3	TGTGCCTGGAGTCGGCTAGCGGGAGTAACAGATACGCAGTATTTT	CAWSRLAGVTDTQYF
-	TRBV6-5	few	TRBJ2-1	TGTGCCAGCAGTACGATCTCCCGTGCGAGGGATGAGCAGTTCTTC	CASSTISRARDEQFF
TRBD2	TRBV5-1	-	TRBJ2-2	TGCGCCAGCAGCTTAAGGACTAGCGGGAGTCTCGGGGAGCTGTTTTTT	CASSLRTSGSLGELFF
TRBD1	TRBV9	-	TRBJ2-7	TGTGCCAGCACCCCCGGGACAGGGAACGAGCAGTACTTC	CASTPGTGNEQYF
TRBD1	TRBV2	-	TRBJ2-7	TGTGCCAGCTCGTCACAGGGGGCGTTCTACGAGCAGTACTTC	CASSSQGAFYEQYF
-	TRBV7-2	few	TRBJ1-4	TGTGCCAGCAGCTCCAGTGGGAGGGGTGGTGAAAAACTGTTTTTT	CASSSSGRGGEKLFF
-	TRBV6-1	-	TRBJ2-7	TGTGCCAGCAGTGAAGCGGGCCAGGTCCTCGCTGGCAAGCAGTACTTC	CASSEAGQVLAGKQYF
-	TRBV5-8	once	TRBJ1-1	TGTGCCAGCAGCTATCGGGACACCCGGGGCACTGAAGCTTTCTTT	CASSYRDTRGTEAFF
-	TRBV3-1/TRBV3-2	-	TRBJ2-7	TGTGCCAGCAGCCAAGAAAGCGGTACGGGTTACTCCCACGAGCAGTACTTC	CASSQESGTGYSHEQYF
TRBD1	TRBV7-9	once	TRBJ2-1	TGTGCCAGCAGCTTAGTGACGGGACAGGGCTCGCATGAGCAGTTCTTC	CASSLVTGQGSHEQFF
TRBD2	TRBV11-3	-	TRBJ2-2	TGTGCCAGCAGCTTGAGTAGCGGGAGAACCGGGGAGCTGTTTTTT	CASSLSSGRTGELFF
-	TRBV10-2	-	TRBJ1-2	TGCGCCAGCAGTGGGCAGTCTCCTAACTATGGCTACACCTTC	CASSGQSPNYGYTF
TRBD2	TRBV7-9	once	TRBJ2-5	TGTGCCAGCAGCCGTACTACTGGACTAGCGGGAGGAGGGACCCAGTACTTC	CASSRTTGLAGGGTQYF
-	TRBV7-9	-	TRBJ1-2	TGTGCCAGCAGCTTCGGTTATGGCTACACCTTC	CASSFGYGYTF
-	TRBV19	few	TRBJ1-4	TGTGCCAGTAGTATGGGGACTGGGAAATGGAGAAAACTGTTTTTT	CASSMGTGKWRKLFF
TRBD1	TRBV12-5	-	TRBJ1-2	TGTGCTAGTGGTTGGCAGACAGGGGTCGGTGGCTACACCTTC	CASGWQTGVGGYTF
-	TRBV7-2	-	TRBJ1-1	TGTGCCAGCAGCTTTCGCCGGGTCAGGGACACTGAAGCTTTCTTT	CASSFRRVRDTEAFF
TRBD1	TRBV6-5	-	TRBJ2-7	TGTGCCAGCGAGGGGGCAAGCTCCTACGAGCAGTACTTC	CASEGASSYEQYF
TRBD2	TRBV5-1	-	TRBJ2-7	TGCGCCAGCAGCGCGACTAGCGGATCCTACGAGCAGTACTTC	CASSATSGSYEQYF
-	TRBV5-1	-	TRBJ2-2	TGCGCCAGCAGCCCACAGGGATCAAACACCGGGGAGCTGTTTTTT	CASSPQGSNTGELFF
-	TRBV6-2/TRBV6-3	once	TRBJ2-1	TGTGCCAGCAGTTACGCAGGGAGGGAGCAGTTCTTC	CASSYAGREQFF
-	TRBV11-2	-	TRBJ2-1	TGTGCCAGCAGCTTAGCACGCTTGAGGGATGAGCAGTTCTTC	CASSLARLRDEQFF
TRBD1	TRBV20-1	once	TRBJ1-6	TGCAGTGCTAGTACTCCAGGGGGCTATTCACCCCTCCACTTT	CSASTPGGYSPLHF
-	TRBV19	once	TRBJ1-3	TGTGCCACATTTCACCGGGACATTGGGTCCGGAAACACCATATATTTT	CATFHRDIGSGNTIYF
-	TRBV21-1	-	TRBJ1-5	TGTGCCAGCAGCAAAGAGGCAGGGGGCCTTAGCAATCAGCCCCAGCATTTT	CASSKEAGGLSNQPQHF
-	TRBV7-2	-	TRBJ2-2	TGTGCCAGCCTACGGGGTGGAGGGACCGGGGAGCTGTTTTTT	CASLRGGGTGELFF
TRBD1	TRBV6-5	-	TRBJ2-5	TGTGCCAGCAGGGCTGGGACAGGGAATCGAAAGACCCAGTACTTC	CASRAGTGNRKTQYF
TRBD1	TRBV27	few	TRBJ2-2	TGTGCCAGCAGTTTATCGGGCGGACAGGGGGCAGGCGGGGAGCTGTTTTTT	CASSLSGGQGAGGELFF
-	TRBV6-6	-	TRBJ1-2	TGTGCCAGCAGATCCAGCCCGGGGGACTATGGCTACACCTTC	CASRSSPGDYGYTF
-	TRBV30	-	TRBJ2-2	TGTGCCTGGAGTGTACTTTCGCTTAGCGGCACCGGGGAGCTGTTTTTT	CAWSVLSLSGTGELFF
-	TRBV29-1	-	TRBJ2-1	TGCAGCGTTTCGGGACACGCTTATAGCAATGAGCAGTTCTTC	CSVSGHAYSNEQFF
-	TRBV5-1	-	TRBJ2-6	TGCGCCAGCAGGGGCAGATCAGGGCCTGGGGCCAACGTCCTGACTTTC	CASRGRSGPGANVLTF
-	TRBV19	-	TRBJ1-4	TGTGCCAGTAGACCCGCAGGGGTGGGGAATGAAAAACTGTTTTTT	CASRPAGVGNEKLFF
TRBD2	TRBV18	once	TRBJ2-3	TGTGCCAGCTCACCACCAAAAGCGGGAGGGGGCGATACGCAGTATTTT	CASSPPKAGGGDTQYF
TRBD1	TRBV27	-	TRBJ2-5	TGTGCCAGCAGTCAGTTTGGGACAGGGAACCAAGAGACCCAGTACTTC	CASSQFGTGNQETQYF
TRBD2	TRBV24-1	-	TRBJ2-3	TGTGCCACCAGTGTAGCGGGAGCCACAGATACGCAGTATTTT	CATSVAGATDTQYF
-	TRBV27	-	TRBJ2-2	TGTGCCAGCAGTCGCGACACCGGGGAGCTGTTTTTT	CASSRDTGELFF